This T cell receptor beta chain was recorded in a study of PD-1 blockade in classical Hodgkin lymphoma. Study conclusions and caveats: Reports described newly diagnosed patients as having lower baseline TCR diversity than healthy donors. Prior to therapy, complete responders displayed diversity much like that of newly diagnosed patients.

Each patient's relapse followed autologous stem cell transplantation, and brentuximab vedotin exposure varied. The CDR3 loop spans 19 amino acids. With 3 bases clipped from V and 2 bases from J, the junction kept 12 bases outside the gene matches. Germline values: CDR1 MNHEY, CDR2 SMNVEV (reference sequence). Profiled with immunoSEQ multiplex PCR; TCRdb holds only in-frame clones, not every one. The sample has roughly 45,000 clones, roughly 70% seen once. This clone appeared a single time. Its antigen is as yet unknown. Source: peripheral blood mononuclear cells (PBMCs), taken before the second cycle of nivolumab. The V call is TRBV27, the J call TRBJ2-3; 12 bases line up with TRBD2. This receptor was obtained from a human donor with classical Hodgkin lymphoma. The chain's CDR3 is CASSFNSSGGGGNTDTQYF. CDR3 DNA sequence: TGTGCCAGCAGTTTCAACTCTAGCGGGGGGGGCGGGAACACAGATACGCAGTATTTT.